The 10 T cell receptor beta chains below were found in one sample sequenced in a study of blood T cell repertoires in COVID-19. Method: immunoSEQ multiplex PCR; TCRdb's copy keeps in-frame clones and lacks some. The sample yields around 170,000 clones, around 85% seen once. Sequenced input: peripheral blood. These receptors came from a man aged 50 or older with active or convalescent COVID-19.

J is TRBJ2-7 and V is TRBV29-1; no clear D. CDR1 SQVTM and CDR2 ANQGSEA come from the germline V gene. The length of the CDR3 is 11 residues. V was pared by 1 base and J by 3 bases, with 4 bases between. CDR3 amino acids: CSVEVFYEQYF. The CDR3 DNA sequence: TGCAGCGTTGAAGTATTCTACGAGCAGTACTTC.

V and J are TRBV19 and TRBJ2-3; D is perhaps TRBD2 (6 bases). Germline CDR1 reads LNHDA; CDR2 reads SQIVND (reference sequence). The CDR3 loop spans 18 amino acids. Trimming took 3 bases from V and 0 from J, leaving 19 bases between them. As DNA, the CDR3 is TGTGCCAGTAGTATCTCCCGGGACTCCCGAGCCAGCACAGATACGCAGTATTTT. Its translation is CASSISRDSRASTDTQYF.

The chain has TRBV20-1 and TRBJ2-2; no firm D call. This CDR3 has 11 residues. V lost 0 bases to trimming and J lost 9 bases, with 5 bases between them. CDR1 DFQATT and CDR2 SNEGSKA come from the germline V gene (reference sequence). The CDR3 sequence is CSARDTRELFF. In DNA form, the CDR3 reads TGCAGTGCTAGAGATACTAGGGAGCTGTTTTTT.

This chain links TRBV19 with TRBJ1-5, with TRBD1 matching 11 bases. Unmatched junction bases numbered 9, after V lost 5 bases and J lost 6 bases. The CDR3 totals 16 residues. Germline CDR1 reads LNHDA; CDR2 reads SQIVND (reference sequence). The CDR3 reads CASSGRDRGYSQPQHF. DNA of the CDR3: TGTGCCAGTAGTGGCCGGGACAGGGGGTATAGTCAGCCCCAGCATTTT. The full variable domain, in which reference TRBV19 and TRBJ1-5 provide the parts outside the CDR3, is DGGITQSPKYLFRKEGQNVTLSCEQNLNHDAMYWYRQDPGQGLRLIYYSQIVNDFQKGDIAEGYSVSREKKESFPLTVTSAQKNPTAFYLCASSGRDRGYSQPQHFGDGTRLSIL.

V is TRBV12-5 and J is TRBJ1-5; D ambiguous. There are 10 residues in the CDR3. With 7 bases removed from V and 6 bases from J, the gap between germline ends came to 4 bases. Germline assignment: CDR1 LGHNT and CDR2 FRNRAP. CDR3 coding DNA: TGTGCTAGTGACAGTCAGCCCCAGCATTTT. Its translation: CASDSQPQHF.

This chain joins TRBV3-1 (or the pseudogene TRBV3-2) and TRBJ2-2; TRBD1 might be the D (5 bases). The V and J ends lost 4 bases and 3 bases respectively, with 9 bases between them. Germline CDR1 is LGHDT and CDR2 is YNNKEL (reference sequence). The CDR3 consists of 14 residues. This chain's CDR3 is CASSPGSYTGELFF. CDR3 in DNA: TGTGCCAGCAGCCCAGGGTCGTACACCGGGGAGCTGTTTTTT.

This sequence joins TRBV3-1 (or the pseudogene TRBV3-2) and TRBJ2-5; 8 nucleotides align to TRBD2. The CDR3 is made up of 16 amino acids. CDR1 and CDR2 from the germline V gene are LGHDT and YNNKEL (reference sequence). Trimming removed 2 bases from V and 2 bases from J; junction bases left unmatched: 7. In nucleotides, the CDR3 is TGTGCCAGCAGCCAACCAAGGACTAGCAAACAAGAGACCCAGTACTTC. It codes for CASSQPRTSKQETQYF.

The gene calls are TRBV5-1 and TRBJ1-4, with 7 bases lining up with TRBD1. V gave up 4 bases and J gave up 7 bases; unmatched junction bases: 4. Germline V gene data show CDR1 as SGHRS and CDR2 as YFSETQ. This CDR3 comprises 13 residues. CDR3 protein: CASSSTGVEKLFF. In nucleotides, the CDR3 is TGCGCCAGCAGCAGCACAGGGGTTGAAAAACTGTTTTTT.

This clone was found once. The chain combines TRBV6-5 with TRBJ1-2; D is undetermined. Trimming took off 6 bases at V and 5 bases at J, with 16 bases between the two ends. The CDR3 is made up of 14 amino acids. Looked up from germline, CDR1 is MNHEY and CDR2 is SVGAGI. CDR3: CASSLTLPGYGYTF. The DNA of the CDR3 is TGTGCCAGCAGCCTTACACTCCCGGGGTATGGCTACACCTTC.

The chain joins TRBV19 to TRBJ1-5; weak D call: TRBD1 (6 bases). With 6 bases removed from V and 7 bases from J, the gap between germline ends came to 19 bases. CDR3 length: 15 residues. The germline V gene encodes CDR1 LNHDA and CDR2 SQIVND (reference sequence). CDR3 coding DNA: TGTGCCAGTAGCAAATTGGAGGGGGGGAGACAGCCCCAGCATTTT. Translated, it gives CASSKLEGGRQPQHF.